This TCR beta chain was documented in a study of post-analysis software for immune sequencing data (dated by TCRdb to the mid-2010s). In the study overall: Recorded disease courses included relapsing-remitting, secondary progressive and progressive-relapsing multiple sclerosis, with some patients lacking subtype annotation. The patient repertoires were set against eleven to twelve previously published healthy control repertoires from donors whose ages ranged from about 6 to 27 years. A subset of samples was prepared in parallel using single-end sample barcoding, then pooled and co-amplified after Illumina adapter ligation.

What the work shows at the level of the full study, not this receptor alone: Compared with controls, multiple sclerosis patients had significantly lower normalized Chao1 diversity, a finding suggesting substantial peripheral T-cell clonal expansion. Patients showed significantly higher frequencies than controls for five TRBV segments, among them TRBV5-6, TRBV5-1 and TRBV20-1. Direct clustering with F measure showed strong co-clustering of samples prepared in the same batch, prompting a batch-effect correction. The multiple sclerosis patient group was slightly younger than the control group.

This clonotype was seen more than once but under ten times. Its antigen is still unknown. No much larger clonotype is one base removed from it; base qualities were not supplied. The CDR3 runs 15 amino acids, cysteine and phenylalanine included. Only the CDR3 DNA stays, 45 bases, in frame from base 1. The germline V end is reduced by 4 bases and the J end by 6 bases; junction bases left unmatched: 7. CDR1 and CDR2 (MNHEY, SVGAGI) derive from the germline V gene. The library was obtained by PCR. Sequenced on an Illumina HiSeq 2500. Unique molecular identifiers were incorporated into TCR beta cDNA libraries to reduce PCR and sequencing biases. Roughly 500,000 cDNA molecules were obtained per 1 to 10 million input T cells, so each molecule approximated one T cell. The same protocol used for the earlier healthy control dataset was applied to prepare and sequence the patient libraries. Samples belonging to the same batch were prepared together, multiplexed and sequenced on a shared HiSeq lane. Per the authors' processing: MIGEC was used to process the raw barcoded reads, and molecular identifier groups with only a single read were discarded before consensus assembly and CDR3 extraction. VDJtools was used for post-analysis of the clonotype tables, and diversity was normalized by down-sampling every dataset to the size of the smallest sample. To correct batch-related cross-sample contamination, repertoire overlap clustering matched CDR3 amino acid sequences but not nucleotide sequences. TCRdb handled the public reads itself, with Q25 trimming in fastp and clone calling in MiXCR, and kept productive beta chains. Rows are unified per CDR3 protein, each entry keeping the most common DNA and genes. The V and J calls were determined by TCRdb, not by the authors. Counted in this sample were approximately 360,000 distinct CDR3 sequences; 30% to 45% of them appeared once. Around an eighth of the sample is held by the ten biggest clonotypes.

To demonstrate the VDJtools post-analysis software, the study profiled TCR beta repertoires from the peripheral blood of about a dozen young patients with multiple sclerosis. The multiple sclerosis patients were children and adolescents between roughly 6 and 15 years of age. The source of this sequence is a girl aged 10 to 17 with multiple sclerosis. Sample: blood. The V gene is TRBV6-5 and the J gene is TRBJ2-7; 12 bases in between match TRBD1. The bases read TGTGCCAGCAGTTCAACCGGGACAGGGGGCCCCGAGCAGTACTTC. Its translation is CASSSTGTGGPEQYF.